A single sample gave rise to the 26 T cell receptor beta chains below, sequenced in a study of T cell responses to AZD1222 COVID-19 vaccine. The table came from immunoSEQ multiplex PCR; TCRdb's copy has only in-frame clones and leaves some out. This table holds 100,000 to 150,000 clones, roughly 93% found once. Sequencing was performed on peripheral blood, taken on day 0 of AZD1222 vaccination. The receptor set was obtained from an adult in good health.

Concerning this clone: Its ends do not fully match the called genes, so a read error is possible. The chain couples TRBV6-6 to TRBJ1-3; D is unresolved. The CDR3 spans 13 residues. The germline V gene has CDR1 MNHNY and CDR2 SVGAGI (reference sequence). For the CDR3, the DNA is TGTGCCAGCAGTGACTCCTCTGGAAACACCATATATTTT. Translated: CASSDSSGNTIYF.

The sample holds one count of this clone. This rearrangement joins TRBV2 to TRBJ1-1, with D possibly TRBD1 on 6 matching bases. In germline, CDR1 is SNHLY, CDR2 FYNNEI. This CDR3 has 14 amino acids. V dropped 8 bases and J dropped 1 base, with 14 bases sitting between them. CDR3 in DNA: TGTGCCAGCCTTAACAGGGCTGGGAACACTGAAGCTTTCTTT. Its translation is CASLNRAGNTEAFF.

The gene calls are TRBV7-2 and TRBJ1-2, with TRBD1 as a possible D gene (5 bases). With 4 bases removed from V and 8 bases from J, the gap between germline ends came to 11 bases. CDR3 size: 12 residues. Germline CDR1 SGHTA, CDR2 FQGNSA. DNA of the CDR3: TGTGCCAGCAGCTGGGACGTAGGCGGCTACACCTTC. Translated, it gives CASSWDVGGYTF.

V usage is TRBV19 and J usage is TRBJ2-1; TRBD2 matches at 10 bases. J was trimmed by 5 bases and V by 5 bases; bases with no gene match: 24. This CDR3 region has 21 residues. Germline CDR1 LNHDA, CDR2 SQIVND (reference sequence). In nucleotides, the CDR3 is TGTGCCAGTAGTGAACCCCTCAGGGGAGGGCTACGAGCGGGAGGGGACAATGAGCAGTTCTTC. Translated, it gives CASSEPLRGGLRAGGDNEQFF.

This chain connects TRBV19 to TRBJ1-5, with 10 bases matching TRBD1. Germline V gene data show CDR1 as LNHDA and CDR2 as SQIVND (reference sequence). The CDR3 length is 17 residues. With V trimmed by 8 bases and J by 3 bases, 13 bases remained unmatched. CDR3 in amino acids: CASGNSRDRGLNQPQHF. DNA of the CDR3: TGTGCCAGTGGCAATTCCCGGGACAGGGGCCTCAATCAGCCCCAGCATTTT.

In the case of this clone: The missing conserved phenylalanine or tryptophan at the end of this CDR3 makes a read error likely. The chain employs TRBV10-3 and TRBJ2-7, with D perhaps TRBD1 (6 bases). The CDR3 has 15 amino acids. Germline V gene lookup returns CDR1 ENHRY and CDR2 SYGVKD. The V end lost 3 bases, the J end lost 2 bases, and 14 bases lay between the germline ends. DNA of the CDR3: TGTGCCATCAGTGAAGACAGGAGGTCGGCCTACGAGCAGTACCTC. Translating it yields CAISEDRRSAYEQYL.

The rearrangement links TRBV24-1 to TRBJ2-1, with 7 bases lining up with TRBD1. V gave up 6 bases and J gave up 3 bases; unmatched junction bases: 4. The CDR3 loop spans 14 amino acids. CDR1 is KGHDR and CDR2 is SFDVKD in the germline V gene. CDR3 coding DNA: TGTGCCACCAGTCCTAGACAGGGCTACAATGAGCAGTTCTTC. Translated: CATSPRQGYNEQFF.

The chain joins TRBV7-2 to TRBJ2-6; 13 bases agree with TRBD2. The CDR3 consists of 18 residues. V was pared by 5 bases and J by 1 base, with 5 bases of the junction left unmatched. CDR1 is SGHTA and CDR2 is FQGNSA in the germline V gene. The CDR3 is CASSGRTSGSSGANVLTF. In nucleotides, the CDR3 is TGTGCCAGCAGCGGACGGACTAGCGGGAGTTCTGGGGCCAACGTCCTGACTTTC.

In this sample, this clone turned up once. The chain recombines TRBV4-3 with TRBJ2-7; 9 bases align to TRBD1. The V segment lost 1 base and the J segment 4 bases; nucleotides outside the gene matches: 11. Looked up from germline, CDR1 is LGHNA and CDR2 is YSLEER. The CDR3 runs to 17 residues. The DNA of the CDR3 is TGCGCCAGCAGCCAAGGGGGCCTCCGGGACAGGGATTACGAGCAGTACTTC. Protein: CASSQGGLRDRDYEQYF.

This clone was counted a single time. The chain has TRBV30 and TRBJ2-7, with 9 bases aligning to TRBD2. This CDR3 has 16 residues. The trim removed 5 bases at V and 0 bases at J, leaving 11 bases unmatched. Germline V gene sequence: CDR1 GTSNPN, CDR2 SVGIG (reference sequence). The CDR3 DNA reads as TGTGCCTGGGAGGGGCGGAGCGGGAGGAGCTCCTACGAGCAGTACTTC. Its translation: CAWEGRSGRSSYEQYF.

The chain joins TRBV6-1 to TRBJ1-4; D is unclear. V was cut by 2 bases and J by 2 bases, with 15 bases left in between. Per the germline V gene, CDR1 is MNHNS and CDR2 is SASEGT. CDR3 length: 17 residues. The CDR3 region is CASSEKGIERTNEKLFF. As DNA, the CDR3 is TGTGCCAGCAGTGAAAAGGGCATTGAGAGGACTAATGAAAAACTGTTTTTT.

CDR3 sequence: CAWRETSGHLVYEQYF. In DNA form, the CDR3 reads TGTGCCTGGAGGGAGACTAGCGGGCACTTGGTGTACGAGCAGTACTTC. This rearrangement joins TRBV30 to TRBJ2-7; TRBD2 aligns across 10 bases. Losses at the gene ends were 3 bases for V and 4 bases for J; bases not matched to a gene: 12. Germline values: CDR1 GTSNPN, CDR2 SVGIG (reference sequence). This CDR3 is 16 amino acids long.

V is TRBV7-2 and J is TRBJ1-3; D is ambiguous. Trimming took 1 base from V and 0 from J, leaving 7 bases between them. Germline V gene data show CDR1 as SGHTA and CDR2 as FQGNSA. The CDR3 is 15 residues long. The CDR3 DNA reads as TGTGCCAGCAGCTTAGGGGCCCCCTCTGGAAACACCATATATTTT. This encodes CASSLGAPSGNTIYF.

The chain combines TRBV6-6 with TRBJ1-4; 8 bases agree with TRBD1. Germline V CDR1 and CDR2: MNHNY, SVGAGI (reference sequence). The CDR3 loop spans 15 amino acids. The V and J ends lost 4 bases and 5 bases, in that order; junction bases with no gene match: 6. CDR3 loop: CASSFGTGLNEKLFF. In DNA, the CDR3 is TGTGCCAGCAGTTTCGGGACAGGTTTGAATGAAAAACTGTTTTTT.

The rearrangement uses TRBV6-5 and TRBJ1-4; 7 bases are a match to TRBD1. The length of the CDR3 is 13 residues. V lost 10 bases, J lost 3 bases, and 5 bases stayed unmatched. From germline, CDR1 is MNHEY and CDR2 SVGAGI. CDR3 nucleotides: TGTGCCACCAGGGGGAGGGCTAATGAAAAACTGTTTTTT. This sequence encodes CATRGRANEKLFF.

The V gene is TRBV7-2, the J gene TRBJ2-4, with 11 bases fitting TRBD2. CDR1 and CDR2 from the germline V gene are SGHTA and FQGNSA. The length of the CDR3 is 14 residues. Losses at the gene ends were 5 bases for V and 5 bases for J; bases not matched to a gene: 2. CDR3 bases: TGTGCCAGCAGCATGGGACTAGCGGAAAACATTCAGTACTTC. Residues: CASSMGLAENIQYF.

The chain recombines TRBV10-1 with TRBJ2-2; 7 bases are a match to TRBD2. CDR1 and CDR2 from the germline V gene are WNHNN and SYGVQD (reference sequence). The CDR3 loop spans 14 amino acids. V lost 0 bases and J lost 6; bases outside the gene matches: 1. The CDR3 spells CASSESGLAGELFF. DNA for the CDR3: TGCGCCAGCAGTGAGTCTGGACTAGCCGGGGAGCTGTTTTTT.

The chain carries TRBV6-1 and TRBJ2-3; D uncertain. In germline, CDR1 is MNHNS, CDR2 SASEGT. Trimming shortened V by 0 bases and J by 11 bases, and 6 bases separated the two germline ends. There are 11 residues in the CDR3. CDR3 sequence reads: CASSEAPWQYF. The CDR3 nucleotides read TGTGCCAGCAGTGAAGCGCCTTGGCAGTATTTT.

This chain connects TRBV28 to TRBJ2-7; possibly TRBD1 or TRBD2 for D (5 bases each). This CDR3 comprises 14 residues. CDR1 is MDHEN, CDR2 SYDVKM, per germline. The V gene lost 3 bases and the J gene lost 0 bases, with 9 bases spanning the gap. The CDR3 spells CASSFWGSSYEQYF. The CDR3, as DNA: TGTGCCAGCAGTTTTTGGGGGAGCTCCTACGAGCAGTACTTC.

The chain couples TRBV6-6 to TRBJ2-2; no definite D call. CDR1 MNHNY and CDR2 SVGAGI come from the germline V gene (reference sequence). Trimming pared 3 bases from V and 0 bases from J, leaving 8 bases between. The CDR3 runs to 15 residues. The CDR3 region is CASSYSTTNTGELFF. The CDR3 nucleotides read TGTGCCAGCAGTTATAGCACTACGAACACCGGGGAGCTGTTTTTT.

This clone occurred once. J is TRBJ2-2 and V is TRBV5-1; D gene ambiguous. CDR1 and CDR2 from the germline V gene are SGHRS and YFSETQ. The CDR3 is made up of 13 amino acids. V lost 10 bases and J 2 bases, leaving 12 bases between the germline ends. The CDR3 nucleotides are TGCGCCTCCACCTATATAAACACCGGGGAGCTGTTTTTT. This gives the protein CASTYINTGELFF.

This rearrangement joins TRBV7-6 to TRBJ2-7; 14 nucleotides line up with TRBD2. Trimming cost V 0 bases and J 6 bases; bases outside gene matches: 4. The CDR3 is made up of 16 amino acids. CDR1 is SGHVS and CDR2 is FNYEAQ in the germline V gene. The CDR3 here is CASSLAGTSGSSEQYF. The CDR3 DNA is TGTGCCAGCAGCTTAGCTGGGACTAGCGGGAGTAGCGAGCAGTACTTC.

V is TRBV14 and J is TRBJ1-1; the D is unclear. The V gene's germline CDR1 is SGHDN and CDR2 FVKESK. The V and J ends lost 2 bases and 1 base respectively, with 5 bases between them. The CDR3 sequence is 13 residues long. The CDR3 region has the DNA TGTGCCAGCAGCCAATTCCGGAACACTGAAGCTTTCTTT. Residues: CASSQFRNTEAFF. The full variable domain, rest sourced from reference TRBV14 and TRBJ1-1, is EAGVTQFPSHSVIEKGQTVTLRCDPISGHDNLYWYRRVMGKEIKFLLHFVKESKQDESGMPNNRFLAERTGGTYSTLKVQPAELEDSGVYFCASSQFRNTEAFFGQGTRLTVV.

This clone has just a few counts. The chain recombines TRBV7-9 with TRBJ2-7; D call uncertain. Trimming stripped 0 bases from V and 3 bases from J, with 6 bases between. The CDR3 spans 13 residues. CDR1 is SEHNR and CDR2 is FQNEAQ in the germline V gene (reference sequence). The CDR3, as DNA: TGTGCCAGCAGCTTAGCAGTCCTCTACGAGCAGTACTTC. It is translated as CASSLAVLYEQYF.

The chain employs TRBV6-5 and TRBJ1-1, with D perhaps matching TRBD1 (6 bases). V was trimmed by 0 bases and J by 8 bases, leaving 10 bases between them. The length of the CDR3 is 13 residues. The V gene's germline CDR1 is MNHEY and CDR2 SVGAGI. The CDR3: CASSYSDSQEAFF. CDR3 sequence (DNA): TGTGCCAGCAGTTACTCGGACAGCCAAGAAGCTTTCTTT.

This clone came up once. This chain joins TRBV4-3 and TRBJ1-1, with D unresolved. Trimming stripped 0 bases from V and 1 base from J, with 12 bases between. The CDR3 has 16 amino acids. The germline V gene has CDR1 LGHNA and CDR2 YSLEER. The DNA of the CDR3 is TGCGCCAGCAGCCAAGAATCCAGCAGCCCGAACACTGAAGCTTTCTTT. Its protein is CASSQESSSPNTEAFF.